Listed below are T cell receptor beta chains from one sample, sequenced in a study of neurological immune-mediated disorders. TCRdb passed the 5' RACE reads through MiXCR, listing each CDR3 protein once. The sample yields 55,000 to 60,000 distinct CDR3 sequences, under 4.5% seen once. Sequencing was carried out using PBMCs. Receptor source: a woman under 40 with multiple sclerosis. Both conserved end residues are part of each CDR3. The order of the fields is clone size, D gene, J gene, V gene, CDR3 protein, CDR3 DNA. D genes are given only for firm matches. A row's size may be missing; if present it is once, few, many or a size class.

abundance: many
d_gene: -
j_gene: TRBJ2-3
v_gene: TRBV3-1
CDR3aa: CASSHVGREYGQYF
CDR3nt: TGTGCCAGCAGCCATGTCGGACGGGAATACGGGCAGTATTTT

abundance: many
d_gene: -
j_gene: TRBJ1-2
v_gene: TRBV6-5
CDR3aa: CASSPIPGNYGYTF
CDR3nt: TGTGCCAGCAGCCCTATCCCGGGGAACTATGGCTACACCTTC

abundance: many
d_gene: -
j_gene: TRBJ2-5
v_gene: TRBV5-1
CDR3aa: CASSLTGPGTQYF
CDR3nt: TGCGCCAGCAGCTTGACAGGGCCTGGGACCCAGTACTTC

abundance: many
d_gene: -
j_gene: TRBJ2-6
v_gene: TRBV10-3
CDR3aa: CAISEEGSGANVLTF
CDR3nt: TGTGCCATCAGTGAGGAGGGCTCTGGGGCCAACGTCCTGACTTTC

abundance: -
d_gene: -
j_gene: TRBJ2-7
v_gene: TRBV28
CDR3aa: CASSEESSYEQYF
CDR3nt: TGTGCCAGCAGCGAGGAAAGTTCCTACGAGCAGTACTTC

abundance: many
d_gene: TRBD1
j_gene: TRBJ1-1
v_gene: TRBV20-1
CDR3aa: CSATDRGTEAFF
CDR3nt: TGCAGTGCGACGGACAGGGGGACTGAAGCTTTCTTT

abundance: -
d_gene: -
j_gene: TRBJ1-2
v_gene: TRBV18
CDR3aa: CASSPSDSLLYGYTF
CDR3nt: TGTGCCAGCTCACCGTCGGACAGCCTCCTCTATGGCTACACCTTC

abundance: many
d_gene: TRBD2
j_gene: TRBJ2-5
v_gene: TRBV28
CDR3aa: CASSLLAGATSGAYGTQYF
CDR3nt: TGTGCCAGCAGTTTACTTGCAGGGGCGACTAGCGGGGCCTATGGGACCCAGTACTTC

abundance: many
d_gene: -
j_gene: TRBJ1-2
v_gene: TRBV20-1
CDR3aa: CSALAPANYGYTF
CDR3nt: TGCAGTGCTCTAGCCCCGGCTAACTATGGCTACACCTTC

abundance: many
d_gene: -
j_gene: TRBJ1-2
v_gene: TRBV12-3/TRBV12-4
CDR3aa: CASSRSQGYGYGYTF
CDR3nt: TGTGCCAGCAGTCGATCACAGGGTTACGGCTATGGCTACACCTTC

abundance: many
d_gene: TRBD1
j_gene: TRBJ2-3
v_gene: TRBV5-1
CDR3aa: CASSLQGAKDTQYF
CDR3nt: TGCGCCAGCAGCTTACAGGGGGCTAAAGATACGCAGTATTTT

abundance: many
d_gene: -
j_gene: TRBJ2-7
v_gene: TRBV5-1
CDR3aa: CASSLAESYEQYF
CDR3nt: TGCGCCAGCAGCTTGGCGGAATCCTACGAGCAGTACTTC

abundance: many
d_gene: -
j_gene: TRBJ2-1
v_gene: TRBV12-3/TRBV12-4
CDR3aa: CASRLGVHEQFF
CDR3nt: TGTGCCAGCCGACTTGGGGTACATGAGCAGTTCTTC

abundance: many
d_gene: -
j_gene: TRBJ1-5
v_gene: TRBV20-1
CDR3aa: CSARDGGGRRNQPQHF
CDR3nt: TGCAGTGCTAGAGATGGAGGAGGACGGCGAAATCAGCCCCAGCATTTT

abundance: many
d_gene: TRBD1
j_gene: TRBJ1-2
v_gene: TRBV12-3/TRBV12-4
CDR3aa: CASLSPDRGLGYTF
CDR3nt: TGTGCCAGCCTCTCTCCGGACAGGGGGCTTGGCTACACCTTC